These 13 T cell receptor beta chains were sequenced from one sample in a study of vaccination and CD4 T cells after COVID-19. Sample treatment: roughly 10-day PBMC culture with coronavirus spike peptide pools or control peptides (ViraFEST assay). It was before the COVID-19 pandemic (2011-2018) that the unexposed donor's CD4+ T cells were collected. Their specific antigens are unknown. Sequencing of the DNA from cultured CD4+ T cells was carried out with the Oncomine TCR Beta short-read assay. Someone extracted genomic DNA from cultured CD4+ T cells. TCRdb used MiXCR to reprocess the PCR reads, holding one entry per CDR3 protein. The sample lists fewer than 10,000 distinct CDR3 sequences, 30% to 35% occurring once. Sequencing used CD4+ T cells from blood, cultured in vitro. Receptors originate from a human donor in good health.

This clonotype was counted only a few times. This chain connects TRBV29-1 to TRBJ2-3, with D unresolved. V lost 1 base to trimming and J lost 2 bases, with 10 bases between them. Germline V gene lookup returns CDR1 SQVTM and CDR2 ANQGSEA. The CDR3 extends over 14 amino acids. In DNA form, the CDR3 reads TGCAGCGTTGAAGTGGAACTGCTCACAGATACGCAGTATTTT. Its translation is CSVEVELLTDTQYF.

This clonotype showed up just a few times. The chain employs TRBV15 and TRBJ2-7; D not certain. Deletions cut 0 bases from V and 2 bases from J, with 8 bases between. Germline lookup yields CDR1 LNHNV and CDR2 YYDKDF (reference sequence). The CDR3 covers 14 residues. CDR3 nucleotides: TGTGCCACCAGCAGAGACAGGCCAACCTACGAGCAGTACTTC. It yields the protein CATSRDRPTYEQYF.

Judged by abundance, this clonotype is medium-sized. This rearrangement joins TRBV28 to TRBJ1-5; no reliable D call. Trimming stripped 5 bases from V and 6 bases from J, with 8 bases between. The CDR3 is 12 amino acids. Germline CDR1 reads MDHEN; CDR2 reads SYDVKM. CDR3 in amino acids: CASSIISQPQHF. For the CDR3, the DNA is TGTGCCAGCAGTATCATAAGTCAGCCCCAGCATTTT.

The chain links TRBV19 to TRBJ2-3; either TRBD1 or TRBD2 may fit D (5 bases each). Germline loops: CDR1 LNHDA, CDR2 SQIVND (reference sequence). Trimming removed 8 bases from V and 1 base from J, with 16 bases in between. The CDR3 is made up of 15 amino acids. The CDR3 loop is CASRDHKRGTDTQYF. The CDR3 region has the DNA TGTGCCAGTCGGGACCACAAAAGGGGCACAGATACGCAGTATTTT.

The chain employs TRBV19 and TRBJ1-1, with D unresolved. Germline values: CDR1 LNHDA, CDR2 SQIVND (reference sequence). CDR3 length equals 12 residues. Trimming removed 1 base from V and 6 bases from J, with 6 bases in between. The CDR3, as DNA: TGTGCCAGTAGTATAGTGGCTTCTGAAGCTTTCTTT. Protein: CASSIVASEAFF. Drawing the rest from reference TRBV19 and TRBJ1-1, the complete variable domain is DGGITQSPKYLFRKEGQNVTLSCEQNLNHDAMYWYRQDPGQGLRLIYYSQIVNDFQKGDIAEGYSVSREKKESFPLTVTSAQKNPTAFYLCASSIVASEAFFGQGTRLTVV.

The chain combines TRBV6-2 or TRBV6-3 with TRBJ2-5; 9 bases line up with TRBD1. After removal of 0 bases from V and 2 bases from J, the junction contained 4 bases not matched to a gene. CDR1 is MNHEY and CDR2 is SVGEGT in the germline V gene. There are 16 residues in the CDR3. CDR3 loop: CASSYSGTGRQETQYF. The CDR3 region has the DNA TGTGCCAGCAGTTACTCAGGGACAGGGAGACAAGAGACCCAGTACTTC.

This clonotype occurred a few times. The gene calls are TRBV19 and TRBJ2-7; possibly TRBD2 for D (6 bases). This CDR3 comprises 14 residues. Germline V gene data show CDR1 as LNHDA and CDR2 as SQIVND (reference sequence). V dropped 5 bases and J dropped 3 bases, with 14 bases sitting between them. Here the CDR3 reads CASSLRLASYEQYF. The CDR3 DNA reads as TGTGCCAGTAGTCTGCGCCTAGCGAGCTACGAGCAGTACTTC.

The genes are TRBV6-5 and TRBJ2-7, with D uncertain. CDR1 and CDR2 from the germline V gene are MNHEY and SVGAGI. Trimming removed 4 bases at V and 0 bases at J, with 7 bases between. This CDR3 has 13 amino acids. The CDR3, as DNA: TGTGCCAGCAGTTCTCGGAGCTCCTACGAGCAGTACTTC. Protein sequence: CASSSRSSYEQYF.

This chain links TRBV6-1 with TRBJ2-3; perhaps D is TRBD1 or TRBD2 (5 bases each). The germline V gene encodes CDR1 MNHNS and CDR2 SASEGT. This CDR3 spans 15 amino acids. Trimming shortened V by 5 bases and J by 6 bases, and 18 bases separated the two germline ends. CDR3 loop: CASSLSGIWGDTQYF. In DNA, the CDR3 is TGTGCCAGCAGTCTCTCCGGGATATGGGGGGATACGCAGTATTTT.

As to this clonotype: Possible read error: a much larger clone is one base away. V usage is TRBV2 and J usage is TRBJ2-7, with D perhaps matching TRBD1 (5 bases). The CDR3 runs to 12 residues. Germline V gene lookup returns CDR1 SNHLY and CDR2 FYNNEI. CDR3 sequence (DNA): TGTGCCAGCGACAGCGAATTCTACAAGCAGTACTTC. As protein: CASDSEFYKQYF.

By proportion, this clonotype is medium-sized. This chain connects TRBV6-2 or TRBV6-3 to TRBJ2-7, with 13 bases matching TRBD2. J gave up 13 bases and V 8 bases, and 11 bases lay outside the gene matches. The CDR3 totals 13 residues. Germline V gene data show CDR1 as MNHEY and CDR2 as SVGEGT. The CDR3 sequence is CASGLGLAGAQYF. The CDR3 region has the DNA TGTGCCAGCGGACTTGGACTAGCGGGAGCACAATACTTC.

This sequence joins TRBV4-1 and TRBJ2-7, with D possibly TRBD2 on 6 matching bases. The CDR3 runs to 15 residues. Germline values: CDR1 MGHRA, CDR2 YSYEKL. V gave up 1 base and J gave up 3 bases, with 13 bases separating them. The CDR3: CASSQGDGGFYEQYF. The CDR3 region has the DNA TGCGCCAGCAGCCAAGGAGACGGGGGATTCTACGAGCAGTACTTC.

This clonotype came up a few times. The V call is TRBV6-2 or TRBV6-3, the J call TRBJ1-2; the match to TRBD1 covers 7 bases. The CDR3 covers 13 residues. Unmatched junction bases numbered 9, after V lost 6 bases and J lost 8 bases. Germline loops: CDR1 MNHEY, CDR2 SVGEGT. In nucleotides, the CDR3 is TGTGCCAGCAGCCAATCCCACAGGGGCGGCTACACCTTC. It is translated as CASSQSHRGGYTF.